This T cell receptor (beta chain) comes out of a study of T-cell memory formation after mild COVID-19. Regarding the study as a whole: While clones contracting from day 15 to 85 were balanced between CD4 and CD8, later expanders leaned CD4+.

Worth noting for this clonotype: The antigen is undetermined.

TCRdb reprocessed the 5' RACE reads with MiXCR, giving one entry per CDR3 protein. The sample gives roughly 340,000 distinct CDR3 sequences, under 25% of which show up once; approximately 22% is in the top ten. Germline lookup yields CDR1 LNHNV and CDR2 YYDKDF (reference sequence). The ends were cut back, 0 bases at V and 11 bases at J, with 23 bases in the middle. The CDR3 consists of 17 residues. The receptor was derived from a man younger than 35 who had mild COVID-19 (a few samples of this study predate the infection). Cell type and time point are not known. The chain joins TRBV15 to TRBJ1-5; D is possibly TRBD1 (6 bases). Sample: PBMCs or a T cell subset sorted from them (not recorded which). DNA for the CDR3: TGTGCCACCAGCAGAGATGGCGCGACAGGTGGCGTGGGGTCCCAGCATTTT. It translates to CATSRDGATGGVGSQHF.